These 16 T cell receptor beta chains came from one sample sequenced in a study of OX40 agonist ivuxolimab in advanced cancers. The table came from immunoSEQ multiplex PCR; TCRdb's copy has only in-frame clones and leaves some out. The sample records about 99,000 clones, 95% to 97% being singletons. The sample consisted of CD4+ or CD8+ T cells sorted from blood, taken in a trial of the OX40 agonist ivuxolimab. Every receptor here comes from an adult with an advanced solid tumor such as melanoma, head and neck, liver or kidney cancer.

The chain combines TRBV19 with TRBJ2-3; unclear D gene. CDR3 length: 13 amino acids. V was clipped by 6 bases and J by 0 bases, with 7 bases between them. Germline V CDR1 and CDR2: LNHDA, SQIVND (reference sequence). The CDR3 region has the DNA TGTGCCAGTAGAGGGCGGAGCACAGATACGCAGTATTTT. Translation: CASRGRSTDTQYF.

In its sample, this clone was seen once. The chain carries TRBV28 and TRBJ2-6; 8 bases map to TRBD1. The junction had 16 bases not matched to a gene; V was cut back by 5 bases and J by 4 bases. Germline V gene sequence: CDR1 MDHEN, CDR2 SYDVKM. This CDR3 has 19 residues. The CDR3 spells CASSPPGGEISIGANVLTF. The DNA for the CDR3 is TGTGCCAGCAGTCCCCCAGGGGGCGAAATCTCAATCGGGGCCAACGTCCTGACTTTC.

The chain has TRBV27 and TRBJ2-5, with TRBD2 matching 7 bases. J lost 2 bases, V lost 5 bases, and 5 bases had no gene match. The CDR3 spans 14 residues. CDR1 and CDR2 (germline): MNHEY, SMNVEV (reference sequence). This chain's CDR3 is CASSRLADQETQYF. In DNA form, the CDR3 reads TGTGCCAGCAGTAGACTAGCTGATCAAGAGACCCAGTACTTC.

The chain uses TRBV7-9 and TRBJ2-1; D is unresolved. Germline V gene sequence: CDR1 SEHNR, CDR2 FQNEAQ (reference sequence). This CDR3 contains 12 residues. V was trimmed by 5 bases and J by 5 bases, leaving 7 bases between them. CDR3 loop: CASSRIDNEQFF. DNA for the CDR3: TGTGCCAGCAGCCGAATAGACAATGAGCAGTTCTTC.

Here the CDR3 DNA reads TGTGCCAGCAGCAAAGTAGAGAAGCGGGAGTATTTCAGAGATACGCAGTATTTT. Its protein product is CASSKVEKREYFRDTQYF. The V gene is TRBV21-1, the J gene TRBJ2-3; the D call of TRBD2 is as the table states it, not checked on the DNA. TRBV21-1 is a recognized pseudogene. The length of the CDR3 is 18 residues.

The chain links TRBV2 to TRBJ2-3; TRBD2 might be the D (5 bases). With 4 bases removed from V and 0 bases from J, the gap between germline ends came to 11 bases. Germline V gives CDR1 SNHLY, CDR2 FYNNEI. The CDR3 is made up of 15 amino acids. The CDR3 DNA follows: TGTGCCAGCAGTGGCGGGCAGCATAGCACAGATACGCAGTATTTT. It is translated as CASSGGQHSTDTQYF. The full variable domain, completed using reference TRBV2 and TRBJ2-3, is EPEVTQTPSHQVTQMGQEVILRCVPISNHLYFYWYRQILGQKVEFLVSFYNNEISEKSEIFDDQFSVERPDGSNFTLKIRSTKLEDSAMYFCASSGGQHSTDTQYFGPGTRLTVL.

The rearrangement joins TRBV6-5 to TRBJ2-3; possibly TRBD2 for D (5 bases). V was cut by 2 bases and J by 2 bases, with 11 bases left in between. CDR1 and CDR2 from the germline V gene are MNHEY and SVGAGI. This CDR3 is built from 15 residues. CDR3 sequence reads: CASSYGSGDTDTQYF. The CDR3 region has the DNA TGTGCCAGCAGTTACGGGAGCGGAGACACAGATACGCAGTATTTT.

This chain connects TRBV7-8 to TRBJ1-4; D remains unclear. Germline V gene sequence: CDR1 SGHVS, CDR2 FQNEAQ. V lost 1 base to trimming and J lost 7 bases, with 13 bases between them. This CDR3 is built from 15 residues. The CDR3 sequence is CASSLGVGPGEKLFF. In DNA, the CDR3 is TGTGCCAGCAGCTTAGGGGTAGGGCCGGGTGAAAAACTGTTTTTT.

This rearrangement joins TRBV2 to TRBJ2-2; possible D gene TRBD1, 6 bases. Trimming stripped 1 base from V and 2 bases from J, with 11 bases between. Germline V gene sequence: CDR1 SNHLY, CDR2 FYNNEI. This CDR3 spans 16 amino acids. For the CDR3, the DNA is TGTGCCAGCAGTGAAGGTCGGACAGCCAACACCGGGGAGCTGTTTTTT. It specifies CASSEGRTANTGELFF.

CDR3 protein: CASSLAARPQETQYF. DNA of the CDR3: TGTGCCAGCAGCTTAGCCGCGCGCCCGCAAGAGACCCAGTACTTC. J is TRBJ2-5 and V is TRBV11-2; D is unclear. With 1 base removed from V and 2 bases from J, the gap between germline ends came to 11 bases. The CDR3 loop spans 15 amino acids. Germline V lookup: CDR1 SGHAT, CDR2 FQNNGV.

The V gene is TRBV7-6, the J gene TRBJ2-7, with D possibly being TRBD2 (6 bases). Germline V gene sequence: CDR1 SGHVS, CDR2 FNYEAQ. The V and J ends lost 0 bases and 0 bases respectively, with 9 bases between them. The CDR3 sequence is 15 residues long. CDR3 nucleotides: TGTGCCAGCAGCTTAGCAGGCGGGGACTCCTACGAGCAGTACTTC. The encoded protein is CASSLAGGDSYEQYF.

The sample holds a few counts of this clone. Likely a read error: the CDR3 ends without its conserved phenylalanine or tryptophan. Because the CDR3's place on the DNA is in doubt, the DNA is left out and the CDR3 is given as listed by TCRdb. This chain joins TRBV27 and TRBJ1-5. 9 amino acids form the CDR3, both terminal residues included. Germline V CDR1 and CDR2: MNHEY, SMNVEV (reference sequence). CDR3 sequence: CASKGRRLG.

The rearrangement joins TRBV20-1 to TRBJ2-3; D gene ambiguous. Germline V gene data show CDR1 as DFQATT and CDR2 as SNEGSKA (reference sequence). The CDR3 runs to 11 residues. V was cut by 4 bases and J by 6 bases, with 8 bases left in between. The CDR3 here is CSANNGDTQYF. CDR3 sequence (DNA): TGCAGTGCTAATAACGGGGATACGCAGTATTTT.

This clone appeared once. The chain employs TRBV4-1 and TRBJ2-2; D remains unclear. Per the germline V gene, CDR1 is MGHRA and CDR2 is YSYEKL. CDR3 length: 14 amino acids. V lost 4 bases and J lost 3, with 9 bases in between. The chain's CDR3 is CASSRADHTGELFF. The DNA for the CDR3 is TGCGCCAGCAGCCGGGCAGACCACACCGGGGAGCTGTTTTTT.

This chain joins TRBV10-3 and TRBJ1-5, with 7 nucleotides matching TRBD1. The germline gives CDR1 ENHRY, CDR2 SYGVKD. The CDR3 contains 17 residues. Germline trimming cut 0 bases from V and 0 bases from J; bases unmatched to any gene: 5. Written as DNA, the CDR3 is TGTGCCATCAGTGAGTCGCCAGGGGGGTATAGCAATCAGCCCCAGCATTTT. This codes for CAISESPGGYSNQPQHF.

The table lists this clone with a count of one. The V gene is TRBV19, the J gene TRBJ1-1, with 10 bases that match TRBD1. Trimming cost V 5 bases and J 3 bases; bases outside gene matches: 12. Germline V gene lookup returns CDR1 LNHDA and CDR2 SQIVND (reference sequence). The CDR3 has 17 amino acids. In nucleotides, the CDR3 is TGTGCCAGTAGTGTAGCCTGGGACAGGGGTCGAGACACTGAAGCTTTCTTT. It specifies CASSVAWDRGRDTEAFF.